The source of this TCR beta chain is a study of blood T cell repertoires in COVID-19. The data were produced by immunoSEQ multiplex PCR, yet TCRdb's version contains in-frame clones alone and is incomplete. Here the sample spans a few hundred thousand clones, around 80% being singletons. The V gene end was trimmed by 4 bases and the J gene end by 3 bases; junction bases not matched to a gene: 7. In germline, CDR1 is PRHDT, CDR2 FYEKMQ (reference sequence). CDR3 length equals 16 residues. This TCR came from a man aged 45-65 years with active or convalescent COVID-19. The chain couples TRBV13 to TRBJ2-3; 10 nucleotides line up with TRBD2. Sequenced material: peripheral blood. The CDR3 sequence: CASSSLSGRMTDTQYF. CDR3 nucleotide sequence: TGTGCCAGCAGCTCGCTTAGCGGGAGGATGACAGATACGCAGTATTTT.